The TCR beta chain under discussion was sequenced for a study of beta chain features in type 1 diabetes. Germline V gene lookup returns CDR1 GTSNPN and CDR2 SVGIG (reference sequence). V was cut by 0 bases and J by 3 bases, with 5 bases left in between. CDR3 length equals 12 residues. This clone was recorded a few times. Other DNA sequences from this sample encode an identical CDR3 as well. TCRB transcripts that were expressed got sequenced, as all of the isolated RNA had been reverse transcribed. Only in-frame clones appear in the TCRdb table, and some are missing; sequencing was by immunoSEQ multiplex PCR. The data contain around 430,000 clones, approximately 31% of them singletons.

V and J are TRBV30 and TRBJ1-2; D is unresolved. This sequence was found in a man between 18 and 35 years old in good health. The sequenced sample was naive CD4+ T cells from blood. CDR3 residues: CAWSVRHYGYTF. The CDR3 bases are TGTGCCTGGAGTGTGCGACACTATGGCTACACCTTC.